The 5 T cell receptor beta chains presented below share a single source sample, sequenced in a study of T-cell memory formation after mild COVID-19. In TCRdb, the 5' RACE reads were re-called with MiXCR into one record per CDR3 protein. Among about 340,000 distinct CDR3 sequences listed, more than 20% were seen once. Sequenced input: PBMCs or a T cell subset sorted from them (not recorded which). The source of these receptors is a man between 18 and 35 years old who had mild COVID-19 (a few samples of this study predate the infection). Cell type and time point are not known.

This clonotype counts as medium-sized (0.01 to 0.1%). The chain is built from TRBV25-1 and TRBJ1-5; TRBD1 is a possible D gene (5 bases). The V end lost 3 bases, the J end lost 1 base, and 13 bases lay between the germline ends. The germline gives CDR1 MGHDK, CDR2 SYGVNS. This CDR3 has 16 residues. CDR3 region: CASSDRAWDSNQPQHF. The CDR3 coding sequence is TGTGCCAGCAGTGACCGGGCCTGGGACAGCAATCAGCCCCAGCATTTT.

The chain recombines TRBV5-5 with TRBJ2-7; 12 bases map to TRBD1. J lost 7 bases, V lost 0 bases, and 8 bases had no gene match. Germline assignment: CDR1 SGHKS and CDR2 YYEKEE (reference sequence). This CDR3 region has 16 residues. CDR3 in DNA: TGTGCCAGCAGCTTGGATGCGGGACAGGGGGCGAGAGAGCAGTACGTC. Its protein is CASSLDAGQGAREQYV.

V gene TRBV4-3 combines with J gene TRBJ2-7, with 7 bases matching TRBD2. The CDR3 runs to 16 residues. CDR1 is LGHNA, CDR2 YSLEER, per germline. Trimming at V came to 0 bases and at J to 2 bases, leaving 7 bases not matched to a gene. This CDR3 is CASSQEFPSGTYEQYF. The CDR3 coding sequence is TGCGCCAGCAGCCAAGAGTTTCCTAGCGGAACCTACGAGCAGTACTTC.

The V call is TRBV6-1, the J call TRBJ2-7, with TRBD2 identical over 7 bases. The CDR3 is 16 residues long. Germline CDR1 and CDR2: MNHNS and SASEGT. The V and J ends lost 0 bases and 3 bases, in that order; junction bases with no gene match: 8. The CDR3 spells CASSEAVLADLYEQYF. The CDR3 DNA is TGTGCCAGCAGTGAAGCGGTCCTAGCGGATCTCTACGAGCAGTACTTC.

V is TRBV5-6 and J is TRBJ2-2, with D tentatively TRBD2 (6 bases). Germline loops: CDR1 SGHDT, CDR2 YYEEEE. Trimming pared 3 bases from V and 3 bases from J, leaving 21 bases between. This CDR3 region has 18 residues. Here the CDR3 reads CASSSSIGLSAYTGELFF. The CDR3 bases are TGTGCCAGCAGCTCATCGATCGGACTATCGGCCTACACCGGGGAGCTGTTTTTT.